The clone carrying this T cell receptor (beta chain) was seen many times. Its antigen is unknown. The sample belongs to a study of neurological immune-mediated disorders. In TCRdb, the 5' RACE reads were re-called with MiXCR into one record per CDR3 protein. Among roughly 30,000 distinct CDR3 sequences, 5.5% to 7% were seen once, and the ten largest hold around 1.9%. Study outcomes and limitations: Expansion of TCR clones was greatest in HTLV-1-associated myelopathy and smallest in multiple sclerosis, where it fell below that of healthy controls.

The V gene's germline CDR1 is MDHEN and CDR2 SYDVKM. The CDR3 has 12 amino acids. V was clipped by 8 bases and J by 1 base, with 6 bases between them. The sample consisted of CD4+ T cells from blood. The receptor was isolated from a woman aged 45-65 years in good health. The chain uses TRBV28 and TRBJ1-3, with D perhaps TRBD1 (6 bases). The CDR3 sequence is CASQGSGNTIYF. DNA for the CDR3: TGTGCCAGCCAGGGGTCTGGAAACACCATATATTTT.